The TCR beta chain described here comes from a study of vaccination and CD4 T cells after COVID-19. Study summary: Some control cultures received a CEFX pool, which served as the positive control. Others received an HIV-1 Nef pool or no peptide.

Stated treatment: approximately 10-day PBMC culture with coronavirus spike peptide pools or control peptides (ViraFEST assay). Peptide-pool expansion of antigen-specific T cells preceded TCR sequencing in ViraFEST. Trimming removed 6 bases from V and 2 bases from J; junction bases left unmatched: 7. There are 14 residues in the CDR3. CDR1 and CDR2 (germline): SQVTM, ANQGSEA. Turning to this clonotype: What it binds is not known.

Sequencing of DNA taken from cultured CD4+ T cells relied on the Oncomine TCR Beta short-read assay. TCRdb fed the PCR reads into MiXCR, producing one record per CDR3 protein. The repertoire holds about 14,000 distinct CDR3 sequences, with roughly 29% as singletons. The sample taken for sequencing was cultured CD4+ T cells from blood. This sequence joins TRBV29-1 and TRBJ2-1, with TRBD2 matching 7 bases. The TCR was taken from a human donor with COVID-19. The CDR3 sequence is CSVAGVRAYNEQFF. The CDR3 DNA sequence: TGCAGCGTGGCGGGGGTGAGGGCCTACAATGAGCAGTTCTTC.